Presented here are 2 T cell receptor beta chains from one specimen sequenced in a study of T-cell memory formation after mild COVID-19. MiXCR, run by TCRdb on the 5' RACE reads, gives a single entry per CDR3 protein. The data hold approximately 390,000 distinct CDR3 sequences, with 15% to 20% observed a single time. The sample consisted of PBMCs or a T cell subset sorted from them (not recorded which). The receptors were sampled from a man aged 18 to 30 who had mild COVID-19 (a few samples of this study predate the infection). Cell type and time point are not known.

The chain joins TRBV6-5 to TRBJ1-1, with D possibly TRBD1 on 6 matching bases. V was clipped by 0 bases and J by 3 bases, with 14 bases between them. Germline-derived CDR1 and CDR2 are MNHEY and SVGAGI. The CDR3 is made up of 16 amino acids. CDR3 DNA: TGTGCCAGCAGTTACTCTACAGGGCGATGGGACACTGAAGCTTTCTTT. Its protein product is CASSYSTGRWDTEAFF.

The chain uses TRBV11-2 and TRBJ1-2, with a weak D call TRBD1 (5 bases). Trimming stripped 1 base from V and 0 bases from J, with 9 bases between. The CDR3 is 15 residues long. Looked up from germline, CDR1 is SGHAT and CDR2 is FQNNGV. In DNA, the CDR3 is TGTGCCAGCAGCTTAGGGGACGTAGCTAACTATGGCTACACCTTC. Translated, it gives CASSLGDVANYGYTF.